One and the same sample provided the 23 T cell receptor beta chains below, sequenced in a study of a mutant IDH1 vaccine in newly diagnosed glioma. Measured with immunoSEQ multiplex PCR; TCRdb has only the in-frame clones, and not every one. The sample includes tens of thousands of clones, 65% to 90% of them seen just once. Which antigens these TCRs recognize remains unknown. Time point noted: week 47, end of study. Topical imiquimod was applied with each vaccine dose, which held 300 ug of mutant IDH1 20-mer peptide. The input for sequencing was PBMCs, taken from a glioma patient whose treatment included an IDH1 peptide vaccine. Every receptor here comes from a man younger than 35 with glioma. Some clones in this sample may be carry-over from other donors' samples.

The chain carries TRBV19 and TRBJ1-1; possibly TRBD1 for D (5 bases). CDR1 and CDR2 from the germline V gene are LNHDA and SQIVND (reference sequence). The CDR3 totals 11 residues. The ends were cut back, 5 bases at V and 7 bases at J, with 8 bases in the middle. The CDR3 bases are TGTGCCAGTAGTCGGGGGAATGAAGCTTTCTTT. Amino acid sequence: CASSRGNEAFF. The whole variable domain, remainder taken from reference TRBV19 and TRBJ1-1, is DGGITQSPKYLFRKEGQNVTLSCEQNLNHDAMYWYRQDPGQGLRLIYYSQIVNDFQKGDIAEGYSVSREKKESFPLTVTSAQKNPTAFYLCASSRGNEAFFGQGTRLTVV.

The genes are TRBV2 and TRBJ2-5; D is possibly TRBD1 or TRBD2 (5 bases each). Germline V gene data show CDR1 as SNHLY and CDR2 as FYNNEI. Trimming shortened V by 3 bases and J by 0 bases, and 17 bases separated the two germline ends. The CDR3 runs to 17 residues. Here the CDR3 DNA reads TGTGCCAGCAGTGATCGAGAGGGGTCTATGTACCAAGAGACCCAGTACTTC. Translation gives CASSDREGSMYQETQYF.

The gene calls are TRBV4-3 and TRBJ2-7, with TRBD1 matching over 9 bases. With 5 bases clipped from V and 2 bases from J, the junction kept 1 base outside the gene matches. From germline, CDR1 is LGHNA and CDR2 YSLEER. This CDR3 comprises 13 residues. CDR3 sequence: CASSWDRAYEQYF. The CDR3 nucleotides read TGCGCCAGCAGCTGGGACAGGGCCTACGAGCAGTACTTC.

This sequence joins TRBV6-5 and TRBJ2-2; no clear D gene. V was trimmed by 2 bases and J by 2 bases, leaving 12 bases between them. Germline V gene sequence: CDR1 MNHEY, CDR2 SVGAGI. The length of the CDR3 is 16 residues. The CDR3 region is CASSYLGRFNTGELFF. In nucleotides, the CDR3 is TGTGCCAGCAGTTACCTCGGACGTTTCAACACCGGGGAGCTGTTTTTT.

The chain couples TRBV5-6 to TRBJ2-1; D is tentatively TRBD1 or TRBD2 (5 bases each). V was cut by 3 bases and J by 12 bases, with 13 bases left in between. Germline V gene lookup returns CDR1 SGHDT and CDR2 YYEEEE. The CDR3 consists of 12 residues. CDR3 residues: CASSSYQGRQFF. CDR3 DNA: TGTGCCAGCAGCTCATACCAGGGACGGCAGTTCTTC.

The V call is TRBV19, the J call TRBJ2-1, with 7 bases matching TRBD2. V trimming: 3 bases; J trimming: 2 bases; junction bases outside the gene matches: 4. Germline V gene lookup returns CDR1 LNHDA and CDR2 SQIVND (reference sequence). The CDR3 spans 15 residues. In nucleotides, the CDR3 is TGTGCCAGTAGTATCAGCGGGGATACCTACAATGAGCAGTTCTTC. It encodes CASSISGDTYNEQFF.

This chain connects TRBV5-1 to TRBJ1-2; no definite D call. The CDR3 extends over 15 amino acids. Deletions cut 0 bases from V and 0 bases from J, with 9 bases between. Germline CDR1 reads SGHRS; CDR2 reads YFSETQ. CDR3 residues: CASSLGGRPNYGYTF. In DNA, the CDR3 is TGCGCCAGCAGCTTGGGAGGGAGGCCTAACTATGGCTACACCTTC.

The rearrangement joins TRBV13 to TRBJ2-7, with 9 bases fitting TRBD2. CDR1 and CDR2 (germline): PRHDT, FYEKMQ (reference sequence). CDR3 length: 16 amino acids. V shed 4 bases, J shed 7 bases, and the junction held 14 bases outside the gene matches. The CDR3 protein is CASSSGTSWELGEQYF. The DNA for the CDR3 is TGTGCCAGCAGCTCTGGGACTAGCTGGGAACTAGGGGAGCAGTACTTC.

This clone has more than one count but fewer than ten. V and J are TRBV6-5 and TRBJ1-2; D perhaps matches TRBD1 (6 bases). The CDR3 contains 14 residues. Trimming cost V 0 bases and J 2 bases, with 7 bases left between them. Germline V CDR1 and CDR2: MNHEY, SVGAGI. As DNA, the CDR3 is TGTGCCAGCAGTTACTCAACAGGGAACTATGGCTACACCTTC. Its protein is CASSYSTGNYGYTF.

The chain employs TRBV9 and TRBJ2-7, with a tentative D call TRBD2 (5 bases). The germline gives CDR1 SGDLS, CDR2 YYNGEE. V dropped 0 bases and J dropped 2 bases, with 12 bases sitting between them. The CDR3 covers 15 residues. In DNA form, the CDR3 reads TGTGCCAGCAGCGTAGAGGCGGCCGGGACCTACGAGCAGTACTTC. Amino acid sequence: CASSVEAAGTYEQYF.

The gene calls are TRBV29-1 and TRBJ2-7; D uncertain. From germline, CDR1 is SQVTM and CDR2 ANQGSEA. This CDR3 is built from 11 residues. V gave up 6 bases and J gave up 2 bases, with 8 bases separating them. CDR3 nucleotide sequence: TGCAGCGTCCAGAGAGCCTACGAGCAGTACTTC. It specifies CSVQRAYEQYF.

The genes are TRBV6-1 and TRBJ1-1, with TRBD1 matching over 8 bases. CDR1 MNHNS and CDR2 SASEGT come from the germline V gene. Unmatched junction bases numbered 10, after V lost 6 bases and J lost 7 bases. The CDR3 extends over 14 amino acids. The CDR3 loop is CASRVGQGPFEAFF. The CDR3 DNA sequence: TGTGCCAGCAGGGTAGGACAGGGTCCTTTTGAAGCTTTCTTT.

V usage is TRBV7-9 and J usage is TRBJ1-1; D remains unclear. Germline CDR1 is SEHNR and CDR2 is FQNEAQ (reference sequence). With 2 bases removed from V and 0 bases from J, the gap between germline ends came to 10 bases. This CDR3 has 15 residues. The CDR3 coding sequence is TGTGCCAGCAGCTTAAAACAGCCTATGAACACTGAAGCTTTCTTT. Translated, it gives CASSLKQPMNTEAFF.

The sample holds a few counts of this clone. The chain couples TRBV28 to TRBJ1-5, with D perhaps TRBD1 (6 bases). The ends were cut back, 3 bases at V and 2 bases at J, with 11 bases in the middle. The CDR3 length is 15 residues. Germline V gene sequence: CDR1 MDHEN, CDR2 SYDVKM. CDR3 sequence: CASSFSGGRNQPQHF. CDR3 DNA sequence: TGTGCCAGCAGTTTCTCGGGGGGGCGCAATCAGCCCCAGCATTTT.

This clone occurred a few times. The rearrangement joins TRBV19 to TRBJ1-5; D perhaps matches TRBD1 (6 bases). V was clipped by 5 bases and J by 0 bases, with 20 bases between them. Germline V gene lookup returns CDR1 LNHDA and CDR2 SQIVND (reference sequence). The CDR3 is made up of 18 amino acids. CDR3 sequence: CASSGGPGRGYSNQPQHF. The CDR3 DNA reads TGTGCCAGTAGTGGGGGGCCAGGGCGGGGGTATAGCAATCAGCCCCAGCATTTT. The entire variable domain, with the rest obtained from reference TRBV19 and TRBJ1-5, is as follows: DGGITQSPKYLFRKEGQNVTLSCEQNLNHDAMYWYRQDPGQGLRLIYYSQIVNDFQKGDIAEGYSVSREKKESFPLTVTSAQKNPTAFYLCASSGGPGRGYSNQPQHFGDGTRLSIL.

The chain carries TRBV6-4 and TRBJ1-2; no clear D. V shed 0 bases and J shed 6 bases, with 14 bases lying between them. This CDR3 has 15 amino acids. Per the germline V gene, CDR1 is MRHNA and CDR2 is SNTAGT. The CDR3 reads CASSDSEGRRDGYTF. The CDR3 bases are TGTGCCAGCAGTGACTCAGAGGGCCGGAGAGATGGCTACACCTTC.

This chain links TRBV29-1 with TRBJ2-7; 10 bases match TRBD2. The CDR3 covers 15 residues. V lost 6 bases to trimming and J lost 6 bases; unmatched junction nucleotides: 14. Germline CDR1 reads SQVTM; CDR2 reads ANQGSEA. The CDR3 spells CSVATGLADFAEQYF. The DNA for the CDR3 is TGCAGCGTGGCAACTGGACTAGCGGACTTCGCCGAGCAGTACTTC.

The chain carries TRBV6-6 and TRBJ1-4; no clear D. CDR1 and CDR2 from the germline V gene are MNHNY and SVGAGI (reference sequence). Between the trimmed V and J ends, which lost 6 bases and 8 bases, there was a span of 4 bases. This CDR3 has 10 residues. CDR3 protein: CASRQEKLFF. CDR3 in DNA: TGTGCCAGCAGACAAGAAAAACTGTTTTTT.

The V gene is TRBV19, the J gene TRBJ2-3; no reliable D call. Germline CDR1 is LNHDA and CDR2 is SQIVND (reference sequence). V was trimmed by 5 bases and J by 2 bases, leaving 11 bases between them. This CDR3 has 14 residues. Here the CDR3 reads CASSPTGPTDTQYF. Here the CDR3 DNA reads TGTGCCAGTAGTCCCACCGGGCCCACAGATACGCAGTATTTT.

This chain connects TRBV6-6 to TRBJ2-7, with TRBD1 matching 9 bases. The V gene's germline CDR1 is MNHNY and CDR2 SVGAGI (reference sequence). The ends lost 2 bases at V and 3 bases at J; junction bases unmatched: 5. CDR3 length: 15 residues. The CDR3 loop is CASSYPGTGNYEQYF. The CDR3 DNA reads TGTGCCAGCAGTTACCCCGGGACAGGGAACTACGAGCAGTACTTC.

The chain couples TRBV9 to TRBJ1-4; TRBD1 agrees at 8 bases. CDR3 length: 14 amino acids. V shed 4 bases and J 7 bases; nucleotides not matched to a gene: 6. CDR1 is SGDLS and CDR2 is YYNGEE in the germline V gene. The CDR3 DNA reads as TGTGCCAGCAGCCGGGACAGGAGAAGTGAAAAACTGTTTTTT. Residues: CASSRDRRSEKLFF. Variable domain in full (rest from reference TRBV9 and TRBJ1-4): DSGVTQTPKHLITATGQRVTLRCSPRSGDLSVYWYQQSLDQGLQFLIQYYNGEERAKGNILERFSAQQFPDLHSELNLSSLELGDSALYFCASSRDRRSEKLFFGSGTQLSVL.

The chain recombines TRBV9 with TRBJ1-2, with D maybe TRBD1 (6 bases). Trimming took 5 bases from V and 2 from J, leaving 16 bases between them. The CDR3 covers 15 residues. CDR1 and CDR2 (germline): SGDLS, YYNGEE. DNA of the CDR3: TGTGCCAGCAGACCCCTTCGGCAGGGGAACTATGGCTACACCTTC. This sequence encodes CASRPLRQGNYGYTF.

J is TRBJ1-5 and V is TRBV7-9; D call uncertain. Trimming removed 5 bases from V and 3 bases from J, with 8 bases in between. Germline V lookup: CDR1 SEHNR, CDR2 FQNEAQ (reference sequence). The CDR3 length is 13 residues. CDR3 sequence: CASSPQSNQPQHF. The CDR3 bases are TGTGCCAGCAGCCCTCAGTCCAATCAGCCCCAGCATTTT.